This TCR beta chain was identified in a study of graft-versus-host responses after intestinal transplantation. Study summary: Anti-thymocyte globulin served as induction for all recipients, who then took tacrolimus and steroids for approximately three years. Findings and caveats of the study: High graft-versus-host to host-versus-graft clonal ratios were found in allografts of patients who had graft-donor T cell macrochimerism. Levels of circulating GvH clones at their peak were associated with early post-transplant HvG declines. Present in recipient marrow, GvH clones included some that appeared first in ileum or blood.

Germline values: CDR1 SGHAT, CDR2 FQDESV (reference sequence). This CDR3 comprises 19 residues. The V gene end was trimmed by 5 bases and the J gene end by 3 bases; junction bases not matched to a gene: 16. Processing of graft tissue released intraepithelial and lamina propria lymphocytes. The table came from immunoSEQ multiplex PCR; TCRdb's copy has only in-frame clones and leaves some out. The sample contains around 37,000 clones, about 90% of which appear only once. The table lists this clone with a count of one. What it binds is unknown. The starting material was ileum tissue, obtained 204 days after intestinal transplant. The clonotype originates from a human patient who received an intestinal transplant, so some T cells may come from the graft donor. The chain links TRBV11-1 to TRBJ2-7, with 13 bases lining up with TRBD2. CDR3 loop: CASSVLDSPGLAGSYEQYF. In nucleotides, the CDR3 is TGTGCCAGCAGCGTCCTGGACAGTCCGGGACTAGCGGGAAGCTACGAGCAGTACTTC.